This T cell receptor (beta chain) was sequenced for a study of identical twins. As concerns this clonotype: Its antigen is not identified.

CDR1 is SGHVS, CDR2 FQNEAQ, per germline. The CDR3 has 13 amino acids. V lost 3 bases and J 5 bases, leaving 9 bases between the germline ends. From the 5' RACE reads, TCRdb called clonotypes with MiXCR, one entry per CDR3 protein. The sample has hundreds of thousands of distinct CDR3 sequences; around 8.3% are singletons. The study's findings and limits: For zero-insertion analyses, partial confounding could come from invariant MAIT and iNKT cells.

The donors were all healthy and Caucasian. These data also formed part of another study, on yellow fever vaccine responses in identical twins.

Sequenced input: PBMCs. The receptor was derived from a woman aged 18 to 35 in good health. This chain joins TRBV7-8 and TRBJ2-3, with D unresolved. This CDR3 reads CASSFSMGDTQYF. CDR3 nucleotide sequence: TGTGCCAGCAGCTTTTCAATGGGAGATACGCAGTATTTT.